Described below is a single T cell receptor (beta chain) sequence and its context. This record belongs to a study of cytomegalovirus exposure and HLA in healthy donors. The V and J ends lost 3 bases and 1 base respectively, with 12 bases between them. This CDR3 region has 15 residues. Germline V gene lookup returns CDR1 GTSNPN and CDR2 SVGIG (reference sequence). The PCR used 60 Vbeta and 13 Jbeta primers. Assay: immunoSEQ multiplex PCR; the TCRdb copy retains only in-frame clones and omits some. The repertoire consists of roughly 190,000 clones, with 80% to 85% occurring once and the leading ten covering about 1.7%.

The chain is built from TRBV30 and TRBJ2-2; D gene unclear. The receptor's source is a woman aged 18-29 years in good health and CMV-seronegative. Sequencing used PBMCs. The CDR3 region is CAWSLVAGNTGELFF. CDR3 DNA: TGTGCCTGGAGCCTGGTGGCAGGGAACACCGGGGAGCTGTTTTTT.